The 3 T cell receptor beta chains listed next were all sequenced from one sample in a study of cytomegalovirus exposure and HLA in healthy donors (TCRdb year 2017). Preparation of the library involved the immunoSEQ multiplex PCR assay. For the multiplex PCR, a mixture combining 60 forward primers for TCR Vbeta segments and 13 reverse primers for TCR Jbeta segments was used. Sourced from immuneACCESS, this table was stored by TCRdb with only in-frame sequences that have V and J called. A share of the clones is absent; for the studies checked, an unresolved V gene accounts for under half, and the remainder has no known explanation. For this sample the table gives 150,000 to 200,000 clones, of which around 81% were detected only once. The ten largest clones add up to approximately 13% of the sample. Sequenced: PBMCs. The receptors shown here come from a woman between 45 and 60 years old in good health and CMV-seronegative.

This sequence joins TRBV9 and TRBJ2-1; 8 bases agree with TRBD2. Germline CDR1 SGDLS, CDR2 YYNGEE. The CDR3 sequence is 14 residues long. V shed 4 bases, J shed 7 bases, and the junction held 7 bases outside the gene matches. This CDR3 reads CASSIVASGNEQFF. Written as DNA, the CDR3 is TGTGCCAGCAGCATCGTTGCTAGCGGGAATGAGCAGTTCTTC.

This sequence joins TRBV28 and TRBJ2-1; 7 bases line up with TRBD1. With V trimmed by 4 bases and J by 15 bases, 12 bases remained unmatched. Germline CDR1 is MDHEN and CDR2 is SYDVKM. The CDR3 totals 13 residues. CDR3 DNA sequence: TGTGCCAGCAGTTCCTCCGGGACAGCCTTGCCGTTCTTC. Protein sequence: CASSSSGTALPFF.

V usage is TRBV2 and J usage is TRBJ1-5, with D perhaps matching TRBD1 (5 bases). The germline gives CDR1 SNHLY, CDR2 FYNNEI. Trimming stripped 3 bases from V and 2 bases from J, with 14 bases between. The CDR3 is 16 amino acids. This CDR3 is CASSDMEGSGNQPQHF. The CDR3 region has the DNA TGTGCCAGCAGTGATATGGAGGGGAGCGGCAATCAGCCCCAGCATTTT.